The 11 T cell receptor beta chains below come from one sample, sequenced in a study of T cells after yellow fever vaccination. TCRdb re-called the 5' RACE reads with MiXCR, one entry per CDR3 protein. The table lists 450,000 to 550,000 distinct CDR3 sequences, roughly a fifth of them singletons. The sample was PBMCs, taken approximately 22 days after the first yellow fever vaccination. These TCRs come from a man between 18 and 35 years old who received the YFV17D yellow fever vaccine.

This chain links TRBV4-1 with TRBJ1-1; TRBD1 matches at 9 bases. The CDR3 has 16 residues. Germline V gene data show CDR1 as MGHRA and CDR2 as YSYEKL. V dropped 4 bases and J dropped 0; count of bases not matched to a gene: 6. The CDR3 DNA reads TGCGCCAGCAGCCCTGGGACAGGGACCATGAACACTGAAGCTTTCTTT. Protein: CASSPGTGTMNTEAFF.

This clonotype turned up a few times. The chain is built from TRBV14 and TRBJ2-5; a possible D gene is TRBD2 (7 bases). Germline CDR1 is SGHDN and CDR2 is FVKESK. The CDR3 totals 17 residues. V lost 3 bases, J lost 2 bases, and 19 bases lay in between. The CDR3, as DNA: TGTGCCAGCAGCCAGTGGCGGGGGCCCAGGCCTCAAGAGACCCAGTACTTC. It codes for CASSQWRGPRPQETQYF.

This clonotype showed up just a few times. J is TRBJ1-1 and V is TRBV20-1; the D gene is possibly TRBD1 (5 bases). Trimming cost V 5 bases and J 1 base, with 8 bases left between them. The CDR3 covers 12 residues. Germline V CDR1 and CDR2: DFQATT, SNEGSKA (reference sequence). For the CDR3, the DNA is TGCAGTGCTTTAGACAGGAACACTGAAGCTTTCTTT. This sequence encodes CSALDRNTEAFF.

The J gene is TRBJ2-4, the V gene TRBV2; tentative D call: TRBD1 (6 bases). Germline V CDR1 and CDR2: SNHLY, FYNNEI. The germline V and J ends were trimmed by 4 bases and 2 bases, with 12 bases remaining between them. This CDR3 region has 15 residues. The CDR3 here is CASSARQVTKNIQYF. For the CDR3, the DNA is TGTGCCAGCAGTGCTCGACAGGTCACCAAAAACATTCAGTACTTC.

This clonotype occurred a few times. The chain couples TRBV12-3 or TRBV12-4 to TRBJ1-1; D not certain. The CDR3 covers 12 residues. V gave up 3 bases and J gave up 6 bases, with 8 bases separating them. CDR3 bases: TGTGCCAGCAGTTTCGTTGTCCCTGAAGCTTTCTTT. This gives the protein CASSFVVPEAFF.

This clonotype turned up a few times. The chain's CDR3 is CASSIDGGSTQYF. CDR3 bases: TGTGCCAGCAGTATAGACGGTGGGTCTACGCAGTATTTT. The chain links TRBV6-1 to TRBJ2-3; no reliable D call. The CDR3 consists of 13 residues. Per germline, CDR1 MNHNS and CDR2 SASEGT. V was clipped by 5 bases and J by 8 bases, with 14 bases between them.

The V call is TRBV6-5, the J call TRBJ1-2; 10 bases align to TRBD1. From germline, CDR1 is MNHEY and CDR2 SVGAGI. The ends lost 5 bases at V and 3 bases at J; junction bases unmatched: 12. This CDR3 is built from 17 residues. As DNA, the CDR3 is TGTGCCAGCAGTCTCGACAGGGGGCGAGCTATGTACTATGGCTACACCTTC. This encodes CASSLDRGRAMYYGYTF.

V and J are TRBV4-3 and TRBJ2-3; the match to TRBD2 covers 7 bases. CDR1 is LGHNA, CDR2 YSLEER, per germline. The CDR3 extends over 14 amino acids. The V and J ends lost 3 bases and 4 bases, in that order; junction bases with no gene match: 4. In DNA form, the CDR3 reads TGCGCCAGCAGCCAGGGGGGGGACTCAGATACGCAGTATTTT. It yields the protein CASSQGGDSDTQYF.

This clonotype was found a few times. CDR3: CSALRQGYNSPLHF. CDR3 coding DNA: TGCAGTGCTCTCCGACAGGGCTATAATTCACCCCTCCACTTT. V is TRBV20-1 and J is TRBJ1-6; TRBD1 matches 7 bases. The CDR3 runs to 14 residues. Germline V gene data show CDR1 as DFQATT and CDR2 as SNEGSKA (reference sequence). V shed 5 bases and J 3 bases; nucleotides not matched to a gene: 4.

The J gene is TRBJ1-1, the V gene TRBV5-1; D is possibly TRBD1 (5 bases). CDR1 SGHRS and CDR2 YFSETQ come from the germline V gene. CDR3 length: 19 residues. Deletions cut 1 base from V and 4 bases from J, with 26 bases between. CDR3 DNA sequence: TGCGCCAGCAGCTTGTACCAGGGAAGAGTCGTACGGTTCGCCACTGAAGCTTTCTTT. Protein product: CASSLYQGRVVRFATEAFF.

J is TRBJ2-7 and V is TRBV4-1; possibly TRBD1 for D (7 bases). Germline assignment: CDR1 MGHRA and CDR2 YSYEKL. The V gene lost 0 bases and the J gene lost 4 bases, with 13 bases spanning the gap. The CDR3 is made up of 15 amino acids. The CDR3 nucleotides read TGCGCCAGCAGCCAAGAAGGAGGGGGCTGGTACGAGCAGTACGTC. Translating it yields CASSQEGGGWYEQYV.